Below are 9 T cell receptor beta chains sequenced from a single sample in a study of T cell responses to AZD1222 COVID-19 vaccine. Data came from immunoSEQ multiplex PCR; TCRdb stores just in-frame clones and leaves some out. Found here are roughly 120,000 clones, around 89% of them singletons; the top ten hold roughly 7%. Sequencing used peripheral blood, obtained 28 days after the second AZD1222 dose. These receptors all come from an adult who received the AZD1222 COVID-19 vaccine.

The chain recombines TRBV2 with TRBJ1-5; unclear D gene. V shed 6 bases and J shed 0 bases, with 6 bases lying between them. The CDR3 spans 13 residues. From germline, CDR1 is SNHLY and CDR2 FYNNEI. CDR3 DNA: TGTGCCAGCAGCGGCGATAGCAATCAGCCCCAGCATTTT. Protein: CASSGDSNQPQHF. Variable domain in full (rest from reference TRBV2 and TRBJ1-5): EPEVTQTPSHQVTQMGQEVILRCVPISNHLYFYWYRQILGQKVEFLVSFYNNEISEKSEIFDDQFSVERPDGSNFTLKIRSTKLEDSAMYFCASSGDSNQPQHFGDGTRLSIL.

This clone was recorded a few times. This chain links TRBV4-2 with TRBJ2-7; D is possibly TRBD1 (6 bases). Trimming left V 0 bases short and J 5 bases short, with 17 bases between. The CDR3 is 16 amino acids. From germline, CDR1 is LGHNA and CDR2 YNFKEQ. CDR3 in DNA: TGTGCCAGCAGCCAAGATAACGGCAGGGGTCACGACGAGCAGTACTTC. As protein: CASSQDNGRGHDEQYF.

The V and J genes are TRBV3-1 (or the pseudogene TRBV3-2) and TRBJ1-2; the match to TRBD1 covers 7 bases. The length of the CDR3 is 15 residues. V gave up 4 bases and J gave up 3 bases; unmatched junction bases: 8. From germline, CDR1 is LGHDT and CDR2 YNNKEL (reference sequence). The CDR3 DNA reads TGTGCCAGCAGCCCAGGGTGGGACAGCTACTATGGCTACACCTTC. Its protein product is CASSPGWDSYYGYTF.

The rearrangement links TRBV18 to TRBJ1-2; unclear D gene. Per germline, CDR1 KGHSH and CDR2 LQKENI. The CDR3 loop spans 15 amino acids. V lost 3 bases, J lost 2 bases, and 13 bases lay in between. CDR3 in DNA: TGTGCCAGCTCACCCCGGCCAGATGGAAACTATGGCTACACCTTC. Its protein product is CASSPRPDGNYGYTF.

The rearrangement uses TRBV6-5 and TRBJ2-7; D perhaps matches TRBD2 (5 bases). V lost 5 bases and J lost 7, with 12 bases in between. Germline values: CDR1 MNHEY, CDR2 SVGAGI. CDR3 length: 12 amino acids. The CDR3 is CASSLGSGEQYF. The CDR3 DNA sequence: TGTGCCAGCAGTCTTGGGAGTGGGGAGCAGTACTTC.

This chain joins TRBV7-8 and TRBJ2-5; 12 bases are shared with TRBD2. The V gene's germline CDR1 is SGHVS and CDR2 FQNEAQ. This CDR3 has 17 amino acids. V gave up 0 bases and J gave up 5 bases; unmatched junction bases: 7. The DNA of the CDR3 is TGTGCCAGCAGCTTAGCGCAGAGGGGACTAGCGGGTGAGACCCAGTACTTC. This translates into CASSLAQRGLAGETQYF.

V gene TRBV3-1 (or the pseudogene TRBV3-2) combines with J gene TRBJ2-1; no reliable D call. With 1 base removed from V and 0 bases from J, the gap between germline ends came to 7 bases. Germline loops: CDR1 LGHDT, CDR2 YNNKEL (reference sequence). The CDR3 is 15 amino acids. CDR3 protein: CASSQGGVSYNEQFF. For the CDR3, the DNA is TGTGCCAGCAGCCAAGGTGGTGTCTCCTACAATGAGCAGTTCTTC.

The CDR3 bases are TGCGCCAGTGGAGACAGGGGGCTTACCGGGGAGCTGTTTTTT. Translation gives CASGDRGLTGELFF. This sequence joins TRBV5-1 and TRBJ2-2; 10 bases are a match to TRBD1. CDR1 is SGHRS and CDR2 is YFSETQ in the germline V gene. V lost 8 bases to trimming and J lost 5 bases; unmatched junction nucleotides: 6. CDR3 length: 14 residues.

The V gene is TRBV6-6, the J gene TRBJ1-1, with 7 bases matching TRBD1. CDR1 and CDR2 (germline): MNHNY, SVGAGI (reference sequence). The CDR3 contains 16 residues. The trim removed 5 bases at V and 5 bases at J, leaving 14 bases unmatched. CDR3 nucleotide sequence: TGTGCCAGCAGTCGACAGGGTCCTTACGTTGAAACTGAAGCTTTCTTT. This codes for CASSRQGPYVETEAFF.